What follows are 4 T cell receptor beta chains derived from one specimen sequenced in a study of shared clonotypes between healthy human individuals. Repertoires were generated with immunoSEQ multiplex PCR, while TCRdb's copy carries only in-frame clones and drops some. The sample contains approximately 1,000,000 clones, 75% to 80% of which appear only once. Sample: memory CD4+ T cells from PBMCs. Subset indicated: CD45RA-negative fraction. The receptors were sampled from a man aged 18 to 29 in good health. Some clones in this sample may be carry-over from other donors' samples.

The chain recombines TRBV2 with TRBJ2-2, with 7 bases identical to TRBD1. The V and J ends lost 4 bases and 5 bases, in that order; junction bases with no gene match: 7. The CDR3 length is 15 residues. Germline CDR1 and CDR2: SNHLY and FYNNEI. DNA for the CDR3: TGTGCCAGCAGTGTCCGAAGGGGGCATACCGGGGAGCTGTTTTTT. Translating it yields CASSVRRGHTGELFF.

This clone was seen only once. The rearrangement joins TRBV4-2 to TRBJ2-1, with TRBD2 matching over 12 bases. J gave up 8 bases and V 5 bases, and 13 bases lay outside the gene matches. The CDR3 length is 17 residues. Germline CDR1 and CDR2: LGHNA and YNFKEQ. CDR3 in DNA: TGTGCCAGCAGCACCAGCGGACTAGCGGGAACTGTGTATGAGCAGTTCTTC. Amino acids: CASSTSGLAGTVYEQFF.

As DNA, the CDR3 is TGTGCCAGCAGCTCAAACTTACACTCTGGGGCCAACGTCCTGACTTTC. Its protein is CASSSNLHSGANVLTF. V gene TRBV7-8 combines with J gene TRBJ2-6; no firm D call. Germline CDR1 and CDR2: SGHVS and FQNEAQ. The V end lost 4 bases, the J end lost 0 bases, and 10 bases lay between the germline ends. There are 16 residues in the CDR3.

This chain joins TRBV29-1 and TRBJ1-4; D ambiguous. Germline V lookup: CDR1 SQVTM, CDR2 ANQGSEA. The CDR3 contains 12 residues. V lost 4 bases and J 4 bases, leaving 7 bases between the germline ends. CDR3 in amino acids: CSVVSSNEKLFF. As DNA, the CDR3 is TGCAGCGTTGTTTCCAGTAATGAAAAACTGTTTTTT.